This TCR beta chain was observed in a study of blood T cell repertoires in COVID-19. Overall study context: The samples span acute and convalescent COVID-19 from the United States, Italy and Spain.

How the authors handled the data: Reference gene primer amplification gave nucleated cell count estimates. The protocol was immunoSEQ multiplex PCR, while the TCRdb copy is restricted to in-frame clones and leaves out a portion. V and J calls plus clone size are reproduced from that table; the DNA served to infer D and trimming. Of around 56,000 clones in the sample, approximately 88% were seen once. The CDR3 loop spans 15 amino acids. CDR1 and CDR2 from the germline V gene are MNHNY and SVGAGI (reference sequence). V lost 4 bases to trimming and J lost 9 bases; unmatched junction nucleotides: 8. The chain links TRBV6-6 to TRBJ1-6, with 8 nucleotides matching TRBD1. The TCR originated in a human donor in a cohort sampled during active COVID-19. Sequencing was performed on peripheral blood. CDR3 DNA sequence: TGTGCCAGCAGTTTGACAGGGGAGTTAGGTTCACCCCTCCACTTT. Amino acids: CASSLTGELGSPLHF.